What follows are 9 T cell receptor beta chains derived from one specimen sequenced in a study of T cells in Graves' hyperthyroidism and ophthalmopathy. TCR beta CDR3 regions were amplified from RNA. The TCR CDR3 was amplified in a first-round RT-PCR using the HTBI primer set. TCRdb re-analysed the multiplex PCR reads in MiXCR, keeping a single row per CDR3 protein. The sample has hundreds of thousands of distinct CDR3 sequences, around 13% seen once. Sequences were obtained from blood. The receptor source for this set is a woman in her thirties with Graves' hyperthyroidism.

This clonotype was counted ten times or more. The chain is built from TRBV6-1 and TRBJ1-1, with D possibly matching TRBD1 (5 bases). Germline assignment: CDR1 MNHNS and CDR2 SASEGT. With 4 bases removed from V and 5 bases from J, the gap between germline ends came to 17 bases. The CDR3 length is 15 residues. The CDR3 spells CASSVRKGVRTEAFF. The CDR3 bases are TGTGCCAGCAGTGTCAGGAAAGGGGTTAGGACTGAAGCTTTCTTT.

This clonotype was seen more than once but under ten times. The J gene is TRBJ1-1, the V gene TRBV7-9, with 10 bases aligning to TRBD1. Losses at the gene ends were 4 bases for V and 4 bases for J; bases not matched to a gene: 9. This CDR3 contains 16 residues. Germline V gene lookup returns CDR1 SEHNR and CDR2 FQNEAQ (reference sequence). This CDR3 reads CASSSLRQGAGTEAFF. The CDR3 DNA follows: TGTGCCAGCAGCTCCCTAAGACAGGGGGCAGGCACTGAAGCTTTCTTT.

This clonotype was found once. This may stem from a read error, because a much larger clone lies one nucleotide away. The genes are TRBV7-8 and TRBJ1-5; maybe TRBD1 (6 bases). The CDR3 covers 16 residues. Germline values: CDR1 SGHVS, CDR2 FQNEAQ. V shed 5 bases and J shed 5 bases, with 19 bases lying between them. The CDR3 protein is CASSPKGRGRDQPQHF. CDR3 nucleotides: TGTGCCAGCAGCCCAAAGGGCAGGGGACGGGATCAGCCCCAGCATTTT.

In this sample, this clonotype turned up many times. The chain links TRBV7-9 to TRBJ2-7; 11 nucleotides align to TRBD2. From germline, CDR1 is SEHNR and CDR2 FQNEAQ (reference sequence). Germline trimming cut 4 bases from V and 4 bases from J; bases unmatched to any gene: 9. The CDR3 covers 16 residues. The CDR3 coding sequence is TGTGCCAGCAGCTGGACCGGGACTAGCGGAAATTACGAGCAGTACTTC. Translating it yields CASSWTGTSGNYEQYF. Drawing the rest from reference TRBV7-9 and TRBJ2-7, the complete variable domain is DTGVSQNPRHKITKRGQNVTFRCDPISEHNRLYWYRQTLGQGPEFLTYFQNEAQLEKSRLLSDRFSAERPKGSFSTLEIQRTEQGDSAMYLCASSWTGTSGNYEQYFGPGTRLTVT.

This clonotype appeared many times. The chain has TRBV2 and TRBJ2-3; no clear D gene. V lost 6 bases and J 10 bases, leaving 11 bases between the germline ends. The CDR3 is 11 residues long. Germline CDR1 SNHLY, CDR2 FYNNEI. The CDR3 bases are TGTGCCAGCAGGGTCAAGCAGTCGCAGTATTTT. Translation gives CASRVKQSQYF.

There are many counts of this clonotype. The chain couples TRBV15 to TRBJ1-2; D is undetermined. Looked up from germline, CDR1 is LNHNV and CDR2 is YYDKDF (reference sequence). There are 14 residues in the CDR3. Trimming stripped 4 bases from V and 0 bases from J, with 9 bases between. CDR3 DNA: TGTGCCACCAGCAAGGAGAGAACTAACTATGGCTACACCTTC. Amino acid sequence: CATSKERTNYGYTF. Supplemented by reference TRBV15 and TRBJ1-2, the full variable domain reads DAMVIQNPRYQVTQFGKPVTLSCSQTLNHNVMYWYQQKSSQAPKLLFHYYDKDFNNEADTPDNFQSRRPNTSFCFLDIRSPGLGDTAMYLCATSKERTNYGYTFGSGTRLTVV.

This clonotype showed up many times. The chain links TRBV28 to TRBJ1-1; possible D gene TRBD1, 6 bases. The CDR3 runs to 14 residues. CDR1 is MDHEN and CDR2 is SYDVKM in the germline V gene. The V gene lost 5 bases and the J gene lost 4 bases, with 14 bases spanning the gap. CDR3 in amino acids: CASSLQGVGTEAFF. For the CDR3, the DNA is TGTGCCAGCAGTCTACAGGGAGTCGGCACTGAAGCTTTCTTT.

In this sample, this clonotype turned up a few times. This chain uses TRBV5-1 with TRBJ1-1; D gene uncertain. In germline, CDR1 is SGHRS, CDR2 YFSETQ. The CDR3 sequence is 16 residues long. Trimming took 1 base from V and 1 from J, leaving 14 bases between them. The CDR3 DNA reads as TGCGCCAGCAGCTTGTCGAGGGCGTACGGGAACACTGAAGCTTTCTTT. Protein: CASSLSRAYGNTEAFF.

The table lists this clonotype with many counts. V usage is TRBV2 and J usage is TRBJ1-1; 12 nucleotides agree with TRBD1. V gave up 1 base and J gave up 4 bases; unmatched junction bases: 7. In germline, CDR1 is SNHLY, CDR2 FYNNEI. The CDR3 has 17 residues. CDR3: CASSEGGTGGAFTEAFF. DNA of the CDR3: TGTGCCAGCAGTGAAGGGGGGACAGGGGGCGCTTTCACTGAAGCTTTCTTT.